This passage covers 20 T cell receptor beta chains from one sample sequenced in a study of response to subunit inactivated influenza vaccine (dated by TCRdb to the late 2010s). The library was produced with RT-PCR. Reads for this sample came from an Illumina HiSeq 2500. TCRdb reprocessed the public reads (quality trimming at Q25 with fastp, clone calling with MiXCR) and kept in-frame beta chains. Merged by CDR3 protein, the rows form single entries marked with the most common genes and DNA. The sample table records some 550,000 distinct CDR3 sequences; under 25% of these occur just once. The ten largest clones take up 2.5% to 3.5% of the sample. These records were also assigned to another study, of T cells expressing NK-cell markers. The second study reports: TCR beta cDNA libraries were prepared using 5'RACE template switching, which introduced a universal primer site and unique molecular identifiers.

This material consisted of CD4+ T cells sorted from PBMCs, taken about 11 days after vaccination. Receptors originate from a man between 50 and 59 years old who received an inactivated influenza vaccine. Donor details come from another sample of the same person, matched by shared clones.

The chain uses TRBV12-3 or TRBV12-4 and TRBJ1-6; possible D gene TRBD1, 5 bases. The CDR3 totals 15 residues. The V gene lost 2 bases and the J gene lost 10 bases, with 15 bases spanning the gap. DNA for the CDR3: TGTGCCAGCAGTTTACGCCGGCAGGGCGAGTCACCCCTCCACTTT. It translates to CASSLRRQGESPLHF.

The CDR3 coding sequence is TGTGCCAGCAGTCCGCAGGGGGAGCCTGGAAACACCATATATTTT. Encoded protein: CASSPQGEPGNTIYF. This chain joins TRBV28 and TRBJ1-3; 7 bases fit TRBD1. Germline trimming cut 5 bases from V and 2 bases from J; bases unmatched to any gene: 6. The germline V gene has CDR1 MDHEN and CDR2 SYDVKM. This CDR3 is 15 amino acids long.

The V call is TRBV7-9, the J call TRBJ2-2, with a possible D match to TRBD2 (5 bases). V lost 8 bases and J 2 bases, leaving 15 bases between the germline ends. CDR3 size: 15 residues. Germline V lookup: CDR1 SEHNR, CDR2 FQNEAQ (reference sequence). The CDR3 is CASSFLEGNTGELFF. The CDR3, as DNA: TGTGCCAGCTCATTCCTTGAGGGAAACACCGGGGAGCTGTTTTTT.

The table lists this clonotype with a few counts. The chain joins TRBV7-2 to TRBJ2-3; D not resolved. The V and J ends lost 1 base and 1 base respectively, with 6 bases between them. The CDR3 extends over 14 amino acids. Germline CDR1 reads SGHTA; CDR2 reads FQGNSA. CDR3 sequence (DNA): TGTGCCAGCAGCTTAGAGCCAGGCACAGATACGCAGTATTTT. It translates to CASSLEPGTDTQYF.

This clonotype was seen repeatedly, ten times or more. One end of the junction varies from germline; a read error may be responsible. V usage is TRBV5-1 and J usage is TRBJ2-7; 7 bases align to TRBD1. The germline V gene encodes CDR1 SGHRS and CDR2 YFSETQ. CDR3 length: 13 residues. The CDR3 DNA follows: TGTGCCAGCAGCCCGGACAGGACCTACGAGCAGTACTTC. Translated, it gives CASSPDRTYEQYF.

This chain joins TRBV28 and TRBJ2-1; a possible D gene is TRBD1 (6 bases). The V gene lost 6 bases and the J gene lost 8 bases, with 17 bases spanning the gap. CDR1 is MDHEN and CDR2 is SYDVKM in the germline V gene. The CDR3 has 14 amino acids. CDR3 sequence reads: CASSQGRIIDEQFF. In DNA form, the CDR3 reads TGTGCCAGCAGCCAGGGGCGTATAATCGATGAGCAGTTCTTC.

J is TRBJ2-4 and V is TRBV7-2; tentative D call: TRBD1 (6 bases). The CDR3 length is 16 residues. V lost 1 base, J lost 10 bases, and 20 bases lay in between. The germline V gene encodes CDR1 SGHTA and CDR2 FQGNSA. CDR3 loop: CASSLDVSPTGIIQYF. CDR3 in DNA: TGTGCCAGCAGCTTAGACGTATCACCGACAGGAATAATTCAGTACTTC.

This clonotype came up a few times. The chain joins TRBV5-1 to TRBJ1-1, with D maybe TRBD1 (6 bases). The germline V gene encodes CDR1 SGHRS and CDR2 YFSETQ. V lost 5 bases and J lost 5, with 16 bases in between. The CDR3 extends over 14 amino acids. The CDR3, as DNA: TGCGCCAGCAGACACAGGGACCTTGGAACTGAAGCTTTCTTT. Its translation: CASRHRDLGTEAFF.

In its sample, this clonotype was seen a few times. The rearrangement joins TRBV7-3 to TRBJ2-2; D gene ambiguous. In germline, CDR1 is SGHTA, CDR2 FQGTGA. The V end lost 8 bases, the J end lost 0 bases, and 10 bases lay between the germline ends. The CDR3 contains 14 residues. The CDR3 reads CASSGGPNTGELFF. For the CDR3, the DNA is TGTGCCAGCTCCGGTGGCCCGAACACCGGGGAGCTGTTTTTT.

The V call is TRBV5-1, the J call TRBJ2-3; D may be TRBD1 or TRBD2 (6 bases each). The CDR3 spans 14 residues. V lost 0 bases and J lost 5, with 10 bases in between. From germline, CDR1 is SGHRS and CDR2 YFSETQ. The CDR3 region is CASSLGGAEDTQYF. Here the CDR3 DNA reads TGCGCCAGCAGCTTGGGGGGGGCTGAAGATACGCAGTATTTT.

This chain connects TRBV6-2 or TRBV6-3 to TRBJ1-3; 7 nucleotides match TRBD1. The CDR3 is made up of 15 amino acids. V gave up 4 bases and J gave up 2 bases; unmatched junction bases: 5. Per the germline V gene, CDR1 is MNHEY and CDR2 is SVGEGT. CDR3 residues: CASSSRGEPGNTIYF. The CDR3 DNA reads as TGTGCCAGCAGTTCCAGGGGGGAACCTGGAAACACCATATATTTT.

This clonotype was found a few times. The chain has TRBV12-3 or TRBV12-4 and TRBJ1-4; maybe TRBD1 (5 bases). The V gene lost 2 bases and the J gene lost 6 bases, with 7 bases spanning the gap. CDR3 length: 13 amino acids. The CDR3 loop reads CASSLQGYEKLFF. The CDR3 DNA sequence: TGTGCCAGCAGTTTACAGGGATATGAAAAACTGTTTTTT.

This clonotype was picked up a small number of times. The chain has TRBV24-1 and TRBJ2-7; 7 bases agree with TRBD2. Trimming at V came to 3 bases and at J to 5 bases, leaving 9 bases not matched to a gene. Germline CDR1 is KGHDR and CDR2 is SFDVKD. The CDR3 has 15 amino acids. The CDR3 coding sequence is TGTGCCACCAGTGATCCCCTAAGCGGGAACCACGAGCAGTACTTC. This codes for CATSDPLSGNHEQYF.

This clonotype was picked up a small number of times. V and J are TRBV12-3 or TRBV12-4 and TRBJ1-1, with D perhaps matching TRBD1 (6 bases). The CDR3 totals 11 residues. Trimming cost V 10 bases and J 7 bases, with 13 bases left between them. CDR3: CATALTGEAFF. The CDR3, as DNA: TGTGCCACTGCTCTGACAGGTGAAGCTTTCTTT.

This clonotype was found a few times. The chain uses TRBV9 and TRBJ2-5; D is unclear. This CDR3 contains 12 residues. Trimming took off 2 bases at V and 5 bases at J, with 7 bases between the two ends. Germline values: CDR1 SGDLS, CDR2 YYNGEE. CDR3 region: CASSVSEETQYF. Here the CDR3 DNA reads TGTGCCAGCAGCGTCTCCGAGGAGACCCAGTACTTC.

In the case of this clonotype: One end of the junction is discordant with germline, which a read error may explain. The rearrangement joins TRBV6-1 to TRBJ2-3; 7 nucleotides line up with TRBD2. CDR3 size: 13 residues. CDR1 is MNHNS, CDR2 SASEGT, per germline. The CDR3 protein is CAGRTRSTDTQYF. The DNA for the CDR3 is TGTGCCGGCAGGACTAGGAGCACAGATACGCAGTATTTT.

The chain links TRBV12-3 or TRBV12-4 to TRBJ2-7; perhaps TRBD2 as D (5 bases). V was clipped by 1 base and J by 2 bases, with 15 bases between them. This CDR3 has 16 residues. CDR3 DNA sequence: TGTGCCAGCAGTTTAGGGGTAAGCGGCGACGCCTACGAGCAGTACTTC. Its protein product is CASSLGVSGDAYEQYF.

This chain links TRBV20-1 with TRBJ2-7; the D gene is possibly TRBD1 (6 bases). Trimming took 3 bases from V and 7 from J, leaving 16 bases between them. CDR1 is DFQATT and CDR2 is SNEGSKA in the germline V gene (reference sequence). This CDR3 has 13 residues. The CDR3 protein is CSASRGPTREQYF. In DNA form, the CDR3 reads TGCAGTGCTAGCAGGGGCCCTACTAGGGAGCAGTACTTC.

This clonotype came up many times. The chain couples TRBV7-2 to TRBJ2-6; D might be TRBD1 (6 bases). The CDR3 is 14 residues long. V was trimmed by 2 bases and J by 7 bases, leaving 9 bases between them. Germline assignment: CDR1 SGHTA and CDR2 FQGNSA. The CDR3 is CASSLTGNANVLTF. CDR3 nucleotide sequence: TGTGCCAGCAGCTTAACAGGGAACGCCAACGTCCTGACTTTC.

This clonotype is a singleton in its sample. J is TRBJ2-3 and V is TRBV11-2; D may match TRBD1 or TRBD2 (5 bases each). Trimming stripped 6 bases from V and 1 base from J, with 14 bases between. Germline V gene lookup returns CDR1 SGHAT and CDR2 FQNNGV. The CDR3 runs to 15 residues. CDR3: CASRRDRWGTDTQYF. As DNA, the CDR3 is TGTGCCAGCAGACGGGACCGCTGGGGCACAGATACGCAGTATTTT.